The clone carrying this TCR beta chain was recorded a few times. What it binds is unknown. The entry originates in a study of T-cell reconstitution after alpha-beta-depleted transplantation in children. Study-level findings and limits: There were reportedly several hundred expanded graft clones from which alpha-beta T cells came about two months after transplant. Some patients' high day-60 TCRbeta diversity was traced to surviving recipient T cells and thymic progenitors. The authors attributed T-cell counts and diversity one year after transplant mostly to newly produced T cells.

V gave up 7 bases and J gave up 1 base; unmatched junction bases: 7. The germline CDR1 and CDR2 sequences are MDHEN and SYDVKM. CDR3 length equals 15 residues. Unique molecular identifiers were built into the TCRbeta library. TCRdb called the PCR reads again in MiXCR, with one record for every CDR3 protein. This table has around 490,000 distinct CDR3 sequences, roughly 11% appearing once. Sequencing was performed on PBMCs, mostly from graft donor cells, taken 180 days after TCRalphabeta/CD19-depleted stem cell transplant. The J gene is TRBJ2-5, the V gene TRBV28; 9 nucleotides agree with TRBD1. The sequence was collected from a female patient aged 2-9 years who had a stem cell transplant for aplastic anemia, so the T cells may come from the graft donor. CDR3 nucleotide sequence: TGTGCCAGCAATAATCCGGGACAGGGCCAAGAGACCCAGTACTTC. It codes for CASNNPGQGQETQYF.